This T cell receptor (beta chain) is drawn from a study of blood T cell repertoires in COVID-19. This CDR3 has 14 amino acids. Germline loops: CDR1 KGHDR, CDR2 SFDVKD. V lost 7 bases and J lost 0, with 8 bases in between. This table comes from immunoSEQ multiplex PCR, and its TCRdb copy is limited to in-frame clones, with some not included. Of 200,000 to 300,000 clones in the sample, over 80% were seen once. This receptor was taken from a woman aged 40 to 55 with acute or convalescent COVID-19. The chain recombines TRBV24-1 with TRBJ2-2; D is possibly TRBD1 (6 bases). The material sequenced was peripheral blood. This CDR3 is CATSRTANTGELFF. DNA for the CDR3: TGTGCCACCAGCCGGACAGCGAACACCGGGGAGCTGTTTTTT.